This section outlines one T cell receptor beta chain sequence together with its context. Its antigen is not identified. This specimen belongs to a study of cytomegalovirus exposure and HLA in healthy donors. For the study at large: Most genotyped donors, around four fifths of about 400, had Caucasian-associated genetic ancestry. The study, taken as a whole, reports: Among TCR sequences, most were rare, though some public TCRs appeared in many donors.

The primer mix had 60 Vbeta and 13 Jbeta primers. Original processing notes: A later analysis counted 65 million to 95 million unique TCR beta chains, some 10 million shared. Sequencing was performed with immunoSEQ multiplex PCR; in TCRdb, only in-frame clones are kept and a portion is missing. V and J calls and clone size follow that table, whereas D and trimming were derived from the DNA. The top ten hold around 0.26% of the sample, which has 200,000 or so clones, roughly 84% seen once. The CDR3 covers 16 residues. CDR1 and CDR2 (germline): SGHVS, FQNEAQ. The junction had 5 bases not matched to a gene; V was cut back by 1 base and J by 1 base.

The source of this sequence is a boy younger than 18 in good health and CMV-seronegative. Input material: PBMCs. The chain is built from TRBV7-8 and TRBJ2-7, with 9 nucleotides matching TRBD1. This chain's CDR3 is CASSLEWGTGSYEQYF. CDR3 in DNA: TGTGCCAGCAGCTTAGAGTGGGGGACAGGGTCCTACGAGCAGTACTTC.